Following are 7 T cell receptor beta chains from one sample sequenced in a study of cytomegalovirus exposure and HLA in healthy donors. Primers included in the PCR were 60 Vbeta and 13 Jbeta primers. Measured with immunoSEQ multiplex PCR; TCRdb has only the in-frame clones, and not every one. The sample has 200,000 to 250,000 clones, more than 60% seen once. Input material: PBMCs. These receptors were obtained from a woman aged 55-69 years in good health and CMV-seropositive.

As DNA, the CDR3 is TGTGCCAGCAGCTTATCTATCGGGGGGCGGCTAACCTACGAGCAGTACTTC. This translates into CASSLSIGGRLTYEQYF. The genes are TRBV11-2 and TRBJ2-7, with a possible D match to TRBD2 (7 bases). The CDR3 has 17 amino acids. From germline, CDR1 is SGHAT and CDR2 FQNNGV. Trimming took 2 bases from V and 2 from J, leaving 19 bases between them.

This clone was seen only a few times. The chain joins TRBV6-1 to TRBJ1-2; D is uncertain. In germline, CDR1 is MNHNS, CDR2 SASEGT. This CDR3 spans 14 amino acids. The ends were cut back, 0 bases at V and 4 bases at J, with 9 bases in the middle. Written as DNA, the CDR3 is TGTGCCAGCAGTGAAGCTGGGGAGGGCTATGGCTACACCTTC. Translation: CASSEAGEGYGYTF.

The rearrangement uses TRBV6-1 and TRBJ1-6; D is undetermined. V was cut by 4 bases and J by 8 bases, with 15 bases left in between. This CDR3 is built from 15 residues. Germline values: CDR1 MNHNS, CDR2 SASEGT. This CDR3 reads CASSALRSGDSPLHF. The CDR3 bases are TGTGCCAGCAGTGCCCTCCGCTCCGGGGATTCACCCCTCCACTTT.

The chain joins TRBV30 to TRBJ1-5, with D tentatively TRBD1 (5 bases). The germline V and J ends were trimmed by 2 bases and 3 bases, with 11 bases remaining between them. The germline V gene has CDR1 GTSNPN and CDR2 SVGIG (reference sequence). The CDR3 length is 14 residues. CDR3 nucleotides: TGTGCCTGGAGTTTATTGACAGTCAATCAGCCCCAGCATTTT. Its protein product is CAWSLLTVNQPQHF.

V usage is TRBV7-2 and J usage is TRBJ1-1; D unclear. Germline values: CDR1 SGHTA, CDR2 FQGNSA. V was clipped by 2 bases and J by 5 bases, with 9 bases between them. The CDR3 sequence is 13 residues long. The chain's CDR3 is CASSLISRTEAFF. The CDR3 nucleotides read TGTGCCAGCAGCTTAATTAGTCGGACTGAAGCTTTCTTT.

V usage is TRBV10-3 and J usage is TRBJ2-4; perhaps TRBD2 as D (5 bases). The CDR3 is made up of 12 amino acids. Germline CDR1 is ENHRY and CDR2 is SYGVKD. V shed 6 bases and J shed 6 bases, with 9 bases lying between them. The DNA of the CDR3 is TGTGCCATCAGGGACGGAGGAAACATTCAGTACTTC. Its protein product is CAIRDGGNIQYF.

The chain has TRBV5-1 and TRBJ1-5; tentative D call: TRBD1 (5 bases). The CDR3 loop spans 15 amino acids. V lost 0 bases, J lost 5 bases, and 12 bases lay in between. CDR1 is SGHRS and CDR2 is YFSETQ in the germline V gene. This CDR3 reads CASSLGGDRYQPQHF. As DNA, the CDR3 is TGCGCCAGCAGCTTGGGCGGAGACAGATATCAGCCCCAGCATTTT.